The 21 T cell receptor beta chains below come from one sample, sequenced in a study of lymphopenia after photon versus proton radiotherapy. Only in-frame clones appear in the TCRdb table, and some are missing; sequencing was by immunoSEQ multiplex PCR. This table has approximately 91,000 clones, about 86% appearing once. Sample: peripheral blood, taken from a patient treated with proton-based radiotherapy. Every receptor here comes from a man aged 60 to 75 with pancreatic cancer.

This chain connects TRBV11-2 to TRBJ1-2; maybe TRBD1 (5 bases). Trimming removed 5 bases at V and 6 bases at J, with 22 bases between. The CDR3 length is 16 residues. Germline V gene sequence: CDR1 SGHAT, CDR2 FQNNGV. The CDR3 loop reads CASSTLPGVRRDGYTF. The DNA of the CDR3 is TGTGCCAGCAGCACCCTACCGGGGGTGAGGCGAGATGGCTACACCTTC.

The V gene is TRBV6-5, the J gene TRBJ1-1; no clear D. CDR1 is MNHEY, CDR2 SVGAGI, per germline. Trimming cost V 1 base and J 2 bases, with 11 bases left between them. The CDR3 extends over 15 amino acids. The CDR3 is CASSYYATLNTEAFF. CDR3 coding DNA: TGTGCCAGCAGTTACTATGCGACACTCAACACTGAAGCTTTCTTT.

The chain uses TRBV14 and TRBJ2-1, with TRBD2 identical over 11 bases. This CDR3 is built from 19 residues. The V segment lost 4 bases and the J segment 0 bases; nucleotides outside the gene matches: 11. The germline V gene encodes CDR1 SGHDN and CDR2 FVKESK. Here the CDR3 DNA reads TGTGCCAGCAGCCGACTAGCGGGGCTAACCGGTAGCTCCTACAATGAGCAGTTCTTC. This encodes CASSRLAGLTGSSYNEQFF.

The V and J genes are TRBV6-5 and TRBJ2-7; unclear D gene. Germline CDR1 reads MNHEY; CDR2 reads SVGAGI. The CDR3 is made up of 12 amino acids. The V and J ends lost 5 bases and 4 bases respectively, with 9 bases between them. The CDR3 DNA reads TGTGCCAGCAGTCGGGTAGAATACGAGCAGTACTTC. It specifies CASSRVEYEQYF.

The V gene is TRBV30, the J gene TRBJ2-3; D uncertain. Trimming removed 0 bases from V and 4 bases from J, with 17 bases in between. CDR3 size: 16 residues. Germline V CDR1 and CDR2: GTSNPN, SVGIG (reference sequence). CDR3 bases: TGTGCCTGGAGTGTGGGTCACAGCCTAACCCCAGATACGCAGTATTTT. Translated: CAWSVGHSLTPDTQYF.

The J gene is TRBJ2-7, the V gene TRBV27; 7 bases match TRBD2. The CDR3 spans 16 residues. V was clipped by 1 base and J by 3 bases; unmatched bases: 9. Germline V gives CDR1 MNHEY, CDR2 SMNVEV (reference sequence). The chain's CDR3 is CASSLWRGGGLYEQYF. CDR3 sequence (DNA): TGTGCCAGCAGTTTATGGAGGGGCGGGGGACTCTACGAGCAGTACTTC.

The chain carries TRBV10-3 and TRBJ2-1, with D perhaps matching TRBD1 (5 bases). The CDR3 totals 12 residues. Germline loops: CDR1 ENHRY, CDR2 SYGVKD. Deletions cut 10 bases from V and 8 bases from J, with 15 bases between. The CDR3 region has the DNA TGTGCCACCACGGGTGGGGCGCATGAGCAGTTCTTC. This encodes CATTGGAHEQFF.

V gene TRBV5-5 combines with J gene TRBJ1-3, with D hard to call. Per germline, CDR1 SGHKS and CDR2 YYEKEE (reference sequence). V gave up 4 bases and J gave up 8 bases, with 10 bases separating them. This CDR3 is 12 amino acids long. The CDR3 loop reads CASSPIGDTIYF. CDR3 coding DNA: TGTGCCAGCAGCCCAATTGGGGACACCATATATTTT.

The count of this clone is one. The chain employs TRBV15 and TRBJ2-1; 7 bases line up with TRBD2. The junction had 8 bases not matched to a gene; V was cut back by 0 bases and J by 9 bases. From germline, CDR1 is LNHNV and CDR2 YYDKDF (reference sequence). The CDR3 is made up of 15 amino acids. The CDR3 sequence is CATSRDIIPGGEQFF. The CDR3 bases are TGTGCCACCAGCAGAGACATCATCCCGGGAGGTGAGCAGTTCTTC.

V and J are TRBV7-6 and TRBJ1-3; D may be TRBD1 (6 bases). Germline V gene data show CDR1 as SGHVS and CDR2 as FNYEAQ. Trimming cost V 6 bases and J 4 bases, with 16 bases left between them. The CDR3 extends over 15 amino acids. For the CDR3, the DNA is TGTGCCAGCAGTCTTATACAGGGTTCCGGAAACACCATATATTTT. Its protein product is CASSLIQGSGNTIYF.

This clone was recorded only once. The genes are TRBV5-1 and TRBJ2-1, with TRBD2 matching 7 bases. The CDR3 consists of 15 residues. Germline V gives CDR1 SGHRS, CDR2 YFSETQ. V lost 3 bases to trimming and J lost 10 bases; unmatched junction nucleotides: 13. The DNA of the CDR3 is TGCGCCAGCAGCTCCGGACTAGATGGAGCATCGGAGCAGTTCTTC. Translation: CASSSGLDGASEQFF.

The chain employs TRBV6-5 and TRBJ1-2, with 8 bases matching TRBD1. Per the germline V gene, CDR1 is MNHEY and CDR2 is SVGAGI. Trimming at V came to 0 bases and at J to 8 bases, leaving 8 bases not matched to a gene. The CDR3 sequence is 15 residues long. This CDR3 is CASSYSPDRAGGYTF. The CDR3 DNA is TGTGCCAGCAGTTACTCCCCGGACAGGGCGGGCGGCTACACCTTC.

V usage is TRBV11-3 and J usage is TRBJ2-3; possibly TRBD2 for D (6 bases). CDR1 SGHNT and CDR2 YENEEA come from the germline V gene. This CDR3 is 19 amino acids long. Between the trimmed V and J ends, which lost 1 base and 2 bases, there was a span of 22 bases. The CDR3 DNA reads as TGTGCCAGCAGCTTAGGGTCGTCGAGTTGGGGACTTGACACAGATACGCAGTATTTT. Translation gives CASSLGSSSWGLDTDTQYF. The full variable domain, its missing parts supplied by reference TRBV11-3 and TRBJ2-3, is EAGVVQSPRYKIIEKKQPVAFWCNPISGHNTLYWYLQNLGQGPELLIRYENEEAVDDSQLPKDRFSAERLKGVDSTLKIQPAELGDSAVYLCASSLGSSSWGLDTDTQYFGPGTRLTVL.

CDR3 bases: TGCGCCAGCAGCAGTACAAGACAGGGGGCTCTGGGCACAGATACGCAGTATTTT. Translation gives CASSSTRQGALGTDTQYF. J is TRBJ2-3 and V is TRBV5-1; the match to TRBD1 covers 10 bases. The germline gives CDR1 SGHRS, CDR2 YFSETQ. J was trimmed by 1 base and V by 4 bases; bases with no gene match: 12. This CDR3 contains 18 residues.

The V call is TRBV7-9, the J call TRBJ2-1; 8 bases agree with TRBD1. V gave up 5 bases and J gave up 4 bases; unmatched junction bases: 10. The length of the CDR3 is 16 residues. Germline V gene data show CDR1 as SEHNR and CDR2 as FQNEAQ (reference sequence). For the CDR3, the DNA is TGTGCCAGCAGCGCCCTTGCCGGACAGGGTTACAATGAGCAGTTCTTC. Protein product: CASSALAGQGYNEQFF.

This chain connects TRBV27 to TRBJ1-1, with no clear D. The CDR3 covers 15 residues. V shed 1 base and J shed 1 base, with 10 bases lying between them. Per the germline V gene, CDR1 is MNHEY and CDR2 is SMNVEV (reference sequence). CDR3 in amino acids: CASSLFGRRNTEAFF. Here the CDR3 DNA reads TGTGCCAGCAGTTTATTTGGGCGGAGGAACACTGAAGCTTTCTTT.

The J gene is TRBJ2-1, the V gene TRBV7-2, with D possibly TRBD1 on 5 matching bases. The germline V gene has CDR1 SGHTA and CDR2 FQGNSA. The V and J ends lost 4 bases and 5 bases respectively, with 12 bases between them. The CDR3 is made up of 14 amino acids. The CDR3 is CASSSHSGNNEQFF. The CDR3 DNA is TGTGCCAGCAGCTCGCATTCAGGGAACAATGAGCAGTTCTTC.

V gene TRBV29-1 combines with J gene TRBJ2-1; no clear D gene. In germline, CDR1 is SQVTM, CDR2 ANQGSEA. V lost 7 bases and J 6 bases, leaving 10 bases between the germline ends. The CDR3 loop spans 11 amino acids. The CDR3 protein is CSGQQSNEQFF. The DNA for the CDR3 is TGCAGCGGCCAGCAGTCCAATGAGCAGTTCTTC.

The chain recombines TRBV27 with TRBJ2-3; 10 bases are a match to TRBD2. Germline V lookup: CDR1 MNHEY, CDR2 SMNVEV (reference sequence). J lost 2 bases, V lost 5 bases, and 7 bases had no gene match. There are 16 residues in the CDR3. CDR3 in DNA: TGTGCCAGCAGTCGGGGACTAGCGATCTTCACAGATACGCAGTATTTT. Translating gives CASSRGLAIFTDTQYF.

The CDR3 is CASSLAGRGRQPQHF. CDR3 sequence (DNA): TGTGCCAGCAGTTTGGCGGGCAGGGGAAGACAGCCCCAGCATTTT. The V gene is TRBV27, the J gene TRBJ1-5, with D maybe TRBD1 (6 bases). The CDR3 covers 15 residues. Trimming pared 3 bases from V and 7 bases from J, leaving 16 bases between. Germline V CDR1 and CDR2: MNHEY, SMNVEV (reference sequence).

The genes are TRBV6-1 and TRBJ2-4; D uncertain. Trimming removed 4 bases at V and 9 bases at J, with 13 bases between. Germline CDR1 MNHNS, CDR2 SASEGT. This CDR3 is 13 amino acids long. CDR3 sequence reads: CASSARLESIQYF. In nucleotides, the CDR3 is TGTGCCAGCAGTGCCCGGTTGGAAAGCATTCAGTACTTC.